Described below is a single T cell receptor (beta chain) sequence and its context. Its specificity is not known. This sample stems from a study of cytomegalovirus exposure and HLA in healthy donors. Study findings and constraints: In a later analysis, HLA-C alleles had the fewest associated TCRs, DRB1 alleles the most.

13 Jbeta primers and 60 Vbeta primers were used for the PCR. TCRdb's table, derived via immunoSEQ multiplex PCR, lists solely in-frame clones and lacks some. Of 200,000 or so clones listed, less than 90% are singletons. Between the trimmed V and J ends, which lost 4 bases and 0 bases, there was a span of 21 bases. CDR3 length equals 18 residues. CDR1 and CDR2 (germline): SGHRS, YFSETQ. Sequencing was carried out using PBMCs. V gene TRBV5-1 combines with J gene TRBJ2-3, with D perhaps TRBD2 (6 bases). The TCR comes from a girl under three years old in good health and CMV-seronegative. The CDR3: CASSPSLVGLDSTDTQYF. Written as DNA, the CDR3 is TGCGCCAGCAGCCCGTCCCTGGTGGGACTCGATAGCACAGATACGCAGTATTTT.